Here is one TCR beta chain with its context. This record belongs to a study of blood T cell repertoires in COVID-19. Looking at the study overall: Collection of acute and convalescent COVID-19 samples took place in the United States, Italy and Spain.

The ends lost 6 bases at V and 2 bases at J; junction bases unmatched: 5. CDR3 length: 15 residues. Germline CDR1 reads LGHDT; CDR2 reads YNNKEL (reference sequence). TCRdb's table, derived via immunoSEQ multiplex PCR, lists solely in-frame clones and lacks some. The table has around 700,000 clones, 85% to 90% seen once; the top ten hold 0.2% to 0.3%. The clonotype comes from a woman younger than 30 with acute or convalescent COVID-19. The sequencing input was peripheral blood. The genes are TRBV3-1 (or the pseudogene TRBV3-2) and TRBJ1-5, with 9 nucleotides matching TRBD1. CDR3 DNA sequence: TGTGCCAGCAGTCGGACAGGGGAAGGCAATCAGCCCCAGCATTTT. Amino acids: CASSRTGEGNQPQHF.